This T cell receptor (beta chain) was identified during a study of cytomegalovirus exposure and HLA in healthy donors. Overall study findings and caveats: The productive fraction for most TCR beta V segments was about 90% or about 30% in an earlier analysis. A later analysis found that most CMV-associated TCR beta chains appeared HLA-restricted. Cytomegalovirus association was listed for around 180 TCR beta chains.

A remark on this clone: Its antigen is currently unknown.

The length of the CDR3 is 13 residues. Trimming removed 6 bases from V and 10 bases from J, with 14 bases in between. Per the germline V gene, CDR1 is SGHNT and CDR2 is YYREEE (reference sequence). 60 Vbeta and 13 Jbeta primers were used in PCR. In the authors' methods: A follow-up analysis tallied approximately 85 million unique TCR beta chains, roughly 9.9 million shared. Sequenced by immunoSEQ multiplex PCR; TCRdb stores in-frame clones only, minus some. V and J calls and clone size follow that table, whereas D and trimming were derived from the DNA. Of about 97,000 clones listed, about 80% were seen once; the top ten hold 4.1%.

The sequencing input was PBMCs. J is TRBJ1-6 and V is TRBV5-4, with a tentative D call TRBD1 (5 bases). This sequence originates from a man in his forties or fifties in good health and CMV-seronegative. CDR3 nucleotides: TGTGCCAGCACCACCGGGGGGGGGTCACCCCTCCACTTT. Translation gives CASTTGGGSPLHF. The full variable domain, rest sourced from reference TRBV5-4 and TRBJ1-6, is ETGVTQSPTHLIKTRGQQVTLRCSSQSGHNTVSWYQQALGQGPQFIFQYYREEENGRGNFPPRFSGLQFPNYSSELNVNALELDDSALYLCASTTGGGSPLHFGNGTRLTVT.